The clone carrying this T cell receptor beta chain appeared a few times. What it binds is unknown. The data were taken from a study of cytomegalovirus exposure and HLA in healthy donors. General study points: Association of under 20,000 TCR beta sequences with HLA alleles was found at 0.05 false discovery rate in a later analysis. Rarity held for most TCR sequences, but there were some public TCRs that occurred in many donors. Confirmation was obtained in vitro that three CMV-associated chains are specific for CMV antigens.

Researchers ran the PCR with 60 Vbeta and 13 Jbeta primers. Repertoires were generated with immunoSEQ multiplex PCR, while TCRdb's copy carries only in-frame clones and drops some. Of about 60,000 clones in the sample, roughly 75% were seen once. CDR3 length: 12 amino acids. Germline V lookup: CDR1 MGHRA, CDR2 YSYEKL. Trimming removed 4 bases at V and 8 bases at J, with 11 bases between. The chain couples TRBV4-1 to TRBJ1-1; D might be TRBD1 (6 bases). Sequences were obtained from PBMCs. The TCR comes from a woman in her twenties or thirties in good health and CMV-seronegative. The CDR3 DNA is TGCGCCAGCAGCCCCGGACAGCGCGAAGCTTTCTTT. Translation: CASSPGQREAFF.